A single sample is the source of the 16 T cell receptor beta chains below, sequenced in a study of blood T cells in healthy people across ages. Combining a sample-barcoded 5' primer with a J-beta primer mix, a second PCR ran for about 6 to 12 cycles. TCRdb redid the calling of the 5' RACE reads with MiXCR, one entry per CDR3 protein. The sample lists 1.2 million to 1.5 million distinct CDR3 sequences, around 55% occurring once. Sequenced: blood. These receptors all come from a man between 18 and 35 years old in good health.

The CDR3 is CASSPVEVGTSGGEDGTDTQYF. The CDR3 DNA follows: TGTGCCAGCAGCCCCGTTGAAGTCGGGACTAGCGGGGGGGAAGATGGCACAGATACGCAGTATTTT. The chain has TRBV3-1 and TRBJ2-3, with 16 bases aligning to TRBD2. This CDR3 comprises 22 residues. Germline-derived CDR1 and CDR2 are LGHDT and YNNKEL (reference sequence). Germline trimming cut 4 bases from V and 1 base from J; bases unmatched to any gene: 17.

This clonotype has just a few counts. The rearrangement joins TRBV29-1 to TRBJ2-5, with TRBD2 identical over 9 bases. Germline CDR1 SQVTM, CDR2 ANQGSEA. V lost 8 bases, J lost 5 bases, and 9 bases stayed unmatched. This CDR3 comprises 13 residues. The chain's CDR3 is CSFRIAGDETQYF. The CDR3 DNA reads TGCAGCTTCCGAATAGCGGGAGACGAGACCCAGTACTTC.

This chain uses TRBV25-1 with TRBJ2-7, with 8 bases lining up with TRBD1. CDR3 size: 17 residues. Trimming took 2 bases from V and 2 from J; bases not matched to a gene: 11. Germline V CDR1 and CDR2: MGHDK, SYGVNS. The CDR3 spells CASSETRDRGRTYEQYF. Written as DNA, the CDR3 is TGTGCCAGCAGTGAAACGAGAGACAGGGGCCGCACCTACGAGCAGTACTTC.

Written as DNA, the CDR3 is TGCAGCGCCGACTCGGAGGCCGGGGAGCTGTTTTTT. Translating it yields CSADSEAGELFF. The J gene is TRBJ2-2, the V gene TRBV29-1; possibly TRBD2 for D (5 bases). Germline V gene sequence: CDR1 SQVTM, CDR2 ANQGSEA. Trimming took 7 bases from V and 6 from J, leaving 12 bases between them. The CDR3 loop spans 12 amino acids.

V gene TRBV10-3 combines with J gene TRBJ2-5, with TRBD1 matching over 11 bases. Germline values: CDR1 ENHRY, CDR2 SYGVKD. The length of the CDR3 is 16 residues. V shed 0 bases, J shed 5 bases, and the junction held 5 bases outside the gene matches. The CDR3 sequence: CAISESRTGGLETQYF. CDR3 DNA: TGTGCCATCAGTGAGTCGCGGACAGGGGGCTTGGAGACCCAGTACTTC.

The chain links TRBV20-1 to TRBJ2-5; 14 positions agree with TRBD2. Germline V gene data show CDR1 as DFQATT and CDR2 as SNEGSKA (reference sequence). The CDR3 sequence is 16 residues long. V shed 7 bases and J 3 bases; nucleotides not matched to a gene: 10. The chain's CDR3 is CSVAGTSGGPEETQYF. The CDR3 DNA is TGCAGTGTGGCCGGGACTAGCGGGGGCCCGGAAGAGACCCAGTACTTC.

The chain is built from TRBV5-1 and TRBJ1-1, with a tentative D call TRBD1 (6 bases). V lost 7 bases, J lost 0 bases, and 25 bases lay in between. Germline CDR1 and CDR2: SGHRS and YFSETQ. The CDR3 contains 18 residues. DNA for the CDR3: TGCGCCAGCTCATCGGGGGCAACTCTACGGGGGTTGAACACTGAAGCTTTCTTT. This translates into CASSSGATLRGLNTEAFF.

The CDR3 spells CASSYSPYGHPPREQYF. The DNA of the CDR3 is TGTGCCAGCAGTTACTCCCCCTACGGACATCCCCCTCGCGAGCAGTACTTC. The chain links TRBV6-5 to TRBJ2-7; possible D gene TRBD1, 5 bases. Between the trimmed V and J ends, which lost 0 bases and 6 bases, there was a span of 21 bases. The CDR3 is made up of 17 amino acids. CDR1 and CDR2 from the germline V gene are MNHEY and SVGAGI.

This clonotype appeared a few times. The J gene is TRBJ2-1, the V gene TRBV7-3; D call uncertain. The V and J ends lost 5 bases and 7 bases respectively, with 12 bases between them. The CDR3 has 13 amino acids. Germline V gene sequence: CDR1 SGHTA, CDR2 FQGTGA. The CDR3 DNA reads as TGTGCCAGCAGCCCTCAAAATTCGAATGAGCAGTTCTTC. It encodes CASSPQNSNEQFF.

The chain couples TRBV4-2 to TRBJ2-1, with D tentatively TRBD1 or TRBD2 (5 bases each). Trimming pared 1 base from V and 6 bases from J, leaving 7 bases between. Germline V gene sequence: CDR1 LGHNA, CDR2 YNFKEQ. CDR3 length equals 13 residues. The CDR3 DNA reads TGTGCCAGCAGCCAAGGGGACGTCAATGAGCAGTTCTTC. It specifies CASSQGDVNEQFF.

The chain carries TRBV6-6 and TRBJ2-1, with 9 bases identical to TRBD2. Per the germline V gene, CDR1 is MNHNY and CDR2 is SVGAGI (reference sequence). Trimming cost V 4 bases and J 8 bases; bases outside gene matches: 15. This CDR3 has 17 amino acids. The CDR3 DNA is TGTGCCAGCAGTTCCGGTCTGAGGAGAGCGGGGGGCGATGAGCAGTTCTTC. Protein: CASSSGLRRAGGDEQFF.

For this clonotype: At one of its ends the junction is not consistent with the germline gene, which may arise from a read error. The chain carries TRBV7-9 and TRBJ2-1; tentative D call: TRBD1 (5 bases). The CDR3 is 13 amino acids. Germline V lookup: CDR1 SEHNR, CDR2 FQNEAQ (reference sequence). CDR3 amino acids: CANSQGAGNEQFF. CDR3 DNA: TGTGCCAACAGCCAAGGGGCTGGCAATGAGCAGTTCTTC.

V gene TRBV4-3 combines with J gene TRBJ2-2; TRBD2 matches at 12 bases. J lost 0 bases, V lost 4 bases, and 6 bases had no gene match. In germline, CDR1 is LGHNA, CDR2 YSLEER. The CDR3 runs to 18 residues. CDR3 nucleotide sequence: TGCGCCAGCAGCCCCAGGACTAGCGGGGCCCCGAACACCGGGGAGCTGTTTTTT. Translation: CASSPRTSGAPNTGELFF.

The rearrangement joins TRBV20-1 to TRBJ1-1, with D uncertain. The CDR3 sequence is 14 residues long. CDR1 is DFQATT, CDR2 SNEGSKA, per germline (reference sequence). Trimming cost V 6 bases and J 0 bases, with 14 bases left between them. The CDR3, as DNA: TGCAGTGCCAACCCTGGGGAGATGAACACTGAAGCTTTCTTT. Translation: CSANPGEMNTEAFF.

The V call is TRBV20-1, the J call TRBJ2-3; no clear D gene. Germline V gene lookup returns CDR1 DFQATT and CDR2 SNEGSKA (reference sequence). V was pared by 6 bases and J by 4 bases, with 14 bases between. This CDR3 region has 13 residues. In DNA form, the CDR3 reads TGCAGTGCAGCCGTAGATGGATCAGATACGCAGTATTTT. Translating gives CSAAVDGSDTQYF.

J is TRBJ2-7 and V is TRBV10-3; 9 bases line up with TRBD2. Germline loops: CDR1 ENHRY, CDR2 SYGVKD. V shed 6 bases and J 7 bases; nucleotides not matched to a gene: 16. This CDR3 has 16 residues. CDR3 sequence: CAIRPSGGSSYNEQYF. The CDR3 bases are TGTGCCATCAGGCCCAGCGGGGGGAGCTCCTACAATGAGCAGTACTTC.